The 32 T cell receptor beta chains listed next were all sequenced from one sample in a study of shared clonotypes between healthy human individuals. Assay: immunoSEQ multiplex PCR; the TCRdb copy retains only in-frame clones and omits some. Among hundreds of thousands of clones listed, around 79% were seen once. Sequenced sample: PBMCs. The receptors originated from a woman between 40 and 55 years old in good health. Some clones in this sample may be carry-over from other donors' samples.

This clone occurred once. The chain employs TRBV2 and TRBJ2-3; no reliable D call. This CDR3 has 15 amino acids. Germline CDR1 is SNHLY and CDR2 is FYNNEI. V shed 1 base and J shed 0 bases, with 8 bases lying between them. In nucleotides, the CDR3 is TGTGCCAGCAGTGAAGATACCATTAGCACAGATACGCAGTATTTT. As protein: CASSEDTISTDTQYF.

This sequence joins TRBV18 and TRBJ1-5; tentatively, D is TRBD1 (5 bases). CDR1 and CDR2 from the germline V gene are KGHSH and LQKENI. The CDR3 is 15 amino acids. Deletions cut 1 base from V and 4 bases from J, with 11 bases between. The CDR3 sequence: CASSPLRGGNQPQHF. The DNA for the CDR3 is TGTGCCAGCTCACCACTTCGGGGGGGAAATCAGCCCCAGCATTTT.

This clone was picked up a small number of times. This chain joins TRBV6-6 and TRBJ2-7; maybe TRBD2 (6 bases). The V end was cut by 6 bases, the J end by 0 bases, with 12 bases between. This CDR3 comprises 14 residues. Per germline, CDR1 MNHNY and CDR2 SVGAGI (reference sequence). CDR3 in DNA: TGTGCCAGCAGCCCCCTCGGGAGCTCCTACGAGCAGTACTTC. It specifies CASSPLGSSYEQYF.

The V and J genes are TRBV30 and TRBJ2-3; 11 bases map to TRBD2. The V segment lost 5 bases and the J segment 1 base; nucleotides outside the gene matches: 5. Looked up from germline, CDR1 is GTSNPN and CDR2 is SVGIG (reference sequence). CDR3 length equals 15 residues. CDR3 residues: CAWAFSGGGTDTQYF. The CDR3 nucleotides are TGTGCCTGGGCCTTTAGCGGGGGGGGCACAGATACGCAGTATTTT. Full variable domain (remainder filled in from reference TRBV30 and TRBJ2-3): SQTIHQWPATLVQPVGSPLSLECTVEGTSNPNLYWYRQAAGRGLQLLFYSVGIGQISSEVPQNLSASRPQDRQFILSSKKLLLSDSGFYLCAWAFSGGGTDTQYFGPGTRLTVL.

The V call is TRBV19, the J call TRBJ2-7; 9 nucleotides agree with TRBD2. This CDR3 is 17 amino acids long. The germline CDR1 and CDR2 sequences are LNHDA and SQIVND (reference sequence). V gave up 0 bases and J gave up 3 bases; unmatched junction bases: 9. The CDR3 sequence is CASSIDSGAGGYYEQYF. The CDR3 DNA reads TGTGCCAGTAGTATAGATTCAGGAGCGGGAGGCTACTACGAGCAGTACTTC.

The chain carries TRBV5-6 and TRBJ1-1; perhaps TRBD1 as D (5 bases). This CDR3 has 14 amino acids. Germline V gene data show CDR1 as SGHDT and CDR2 as YYEEEE. Trimming left V 3 bases short and J 4 bases short, with 13 bases between. Written as DNA, the CDR3 is TGTGCCAGCAGCTCGGGAAGGGGCAGCACTGAAGCTTTCTTT. Translating it yields CASSSGRGSTEAFF.

This clone was observed once. As DNA, the CDR3 is TGTGCCAGCAGCTTAGAGGGAGGCGTCCAGCATTTT. Translation: CASSLEGGVQHF. The V and J genes are TRBV7-9 and TRBJ1-5; D unclear. CDR3 length equals 12 residues. From germline, CDR1 is SEHNR and CDR2 FQNEAQ (reference sequence). V shed 1 base and J shed 12 bases, with 10 bases lying between them.

V gene TRBV5-6 combines with J gene TRBJ2-5, with D possibly TRBD1 on 6 matching bases. Trimming took off 5 bases at V and 4 bases at J, with 12 bases between the two ends. Germline assignment: CDR1 SGHDT and CDR2 YYEEEE. This CDR3 region has 13 residues. CDR3 DNA sequence: TGTGCCAGCAGTCACAACAGGGCAGAGACCCAGTACTTC. Encoded protein: CASSHNRAETQYF.

In this sample, this clone turned up a few times. This sequence joins TRBV11-2 and TRBJ2-7; no reliable D call. V dropped 1 base and J dropped 2 bases, with 9 bases sitting between them. Germline V gene data show CDR1 as SGHAT and CDR2 as FQNNGV. This CDR3 region has 14 residues. The CDR3 DNA follows: TGTGCCAGCAGCTTAGCGGTGTCGACCTACGAGCAGTACTTC. Its translation is CASSLAVSTYEQYF.

The V call is TRBV14, the J call TRBJ2-3; D is unclear. V gave up 1 base and J gave up 0 bases, with 5 bases separating them. Germline V lookup: CDR1 SGHDN, CDR2 FVKESK. The CDR3 extends over 14 amino acids. The CDR3 loop is CASSQGISTDTQYF. The DNA for the CDR3 is TGTGCCAGCAGCCAAGGTATCAGCACAGATACGCAGTATTTT.

The V gene is TRBV6-6, the J gene TRBJ2-7; D ambiguous. Trimming took off 6 bases at V and 3 bases at J, with 9 bases between the two ends. This CDR3 spans 12 amino acids. CDR1 MNHNY and CDR2 SVGAGI come from the germline V gene (reference sequence). CDR3 residues: CASRDHNYEQYF. The CDR3 bases are TGTGCCAGCAGGGACCACAACTACGAGCAGTACTTC.

This clone showed up just once. This chain connects TRBV29-1 to TRBJ1-2; tentative D call: TRBD1 (5 bases). Germline V gene sequence: CDR1 SQVTM, CDR2 ANQGSEA. The CDR3 loop spans 13 amino acids. V was cut by 4 bases and J by 4 bases, with 13 bases left in between. The CDR3 region has the DNA TGCAGCGTTGTGACTGGGGGTAGCTATGGCTACACCTTC. As protein: CSVVTGGSYGYTF.

CDR3 DNA sequence: TGTGCCAGCAGCTTGAAGTTGCTAGCGGCTACAGATACGCAGTATTTT. Protein product: CASSLKLLAATDTQYF. The chain links TRBV5-6 to TRBJ2-3; the match to TRBD2 covers 7 bases. Looked up from germline, CDR1 is SGHDT and CDR2 is YYEEEE. CDR3 size: 16 residues. Losses at the gene ends were 1 base for V and 3 bases for J; bases not matched to a gene: 8. The whole variable domain, filled in from reference TRBV5-6 and TRBJ2-3, reads DAGVTQSPTHLIKTRGQQVTLRCSPKSGHDTVSWYQQALGQGPQFIFQYYEEEERQRGNFPDRFSGHQFPNYSSELNVNALLLGDSALYLCASSLKLLAATDTQYFGPGTRLTVL.

This clone turned up a few times. The rearrangement uses TRBV10-3 and TRBJ1-5; TRBD1 agrees at 7 bases. The CDR3 contains 13 residues. The germline V gene has CDR1 ENHRY and CDR2 SYGVKD. Germline trimming cut 6 bases from V and 4 bases from J; bases unmatched to any gene: 3. CDR3 sequence reads: CAIRAGQNQPQHF. The CDR3 DNA reads as TGTGCCATCAGGGCGGGACAGAATCAGCCCCAGCATTTT.

This chain links TRBV5-1 with TRBJ2-7; D is undetermined. Trimming stripped 4 bases from V and 7 bases from J, with 12 bases between. The CDR3 is 12 residues long. Germline CDR1 is SGHRS and CDR2 is YFSETQ. Here the CDR3 reads CASSLVAEEQYF. The CDR3 bases are TGCGCCAGCAGCCTTGTTGCTGAAGAGCAGTACTTC.

The chain combines TRBV11-2 with TRBJ2-3; the match to TRBD2 covers 9 bases. CDR3 length equals 14 residues. Germline-derived CDR1 and CDR2 are SGHAT and FQNNGV. Unmatched junction bases numbered 5, after V lost 6 bases and J lost 4 bases. CDR3 DNA: TGTGCCAGCAGGGGGGGACTAGCATCAGATACGCAGTATTTT. Its translation: CASRGGLASDTQYF.

This chain uses TRBV11-2 with TRBJ2-7; TRBD1 agrees at 10 bases. CDR3 length equals 15 residues. Germline V gives CDR1 SGHAT, CDR2 FQNNGV. V lost 1 base to trimming and J lost 2 bases; unmatched junction nucleotides: 2. The CDR3 reads CASSLGGTGAYEQYF. Here the CDR3 DNA reads TGTGCCAGCAGCTTAGGAGGGACAGGGGCCTACGAGCAGTACTTC.

The chain combines TRBV6-5 with TRBJ2-5; 7 bases match TRBD1. The DNA end favors TRBJ2-7, so the J call may be wrong. The CDR3 is made up of 11 amino acids. Germline loops: CDR1 MNHEY, CDR2 SVGAGI. For the CDR3, the DNA is TGTGCCAGCAGACGACAGGGCGAGCAGTACTTC. As protein: CASRRQGEQYF.

The chain uses TRBV5-6 and TRBJ1-5, with 7 bases lining up with TRBD1. CDR1 and CDR2 (germline): SGHDT, YYEEEE. CDR3 length: 15 amino acids. V shed 3 bases and J 2 bases; nucleotides not matched to a gene: 5. The CDR3 region is CASSYRGGGNQPQHF. DNA for the CDR3: TGTGCCAGCAGCTACAGGGGTGGAGGCAATCAGCCCCAGCATTTT.

This rearrangement joins TRBV7-2 to TRBJ2-5, with D maybe TRBD2 (5 bases). Germline values: CDR1 SGHTA, CDR2 FQGNSA. This CDR3 spans 13 amino acids. With 5 bases removed from V and 5 bases from J, the gap between germline ends came to 12 bases. The CDR3 here is CASSDTRTETQYF. The CDR3 nucleotides read TGTGCCAGCAGCGACACTAGGACGGAGACCCAGTACTTC. Full variable domain (outside the CDR3, taken from reference TRBV7-2 and TRBJ2-5): GAGVSQSPSNKVTEKGKDVELRCDPISGHTALYWYRQSLGQGLEFLIYFQGNSAPDKSGLPSDRFSAERTGGSVSTLTIQRTQQEDSAVYLCASSDTRTETQYFGPGTRLLVL.

The V and J genes are TRBV10-3 and TRBJ2-3, with 16 bases that match TRBD2. The CDR3 has 17 residues. V lost 4 bases and J lost 6; bases outside the gene matches: 7. Looked up from germline, CDR1 is ENHRY and CDR2 is SYGVKD. The CDR3 loop is CAISAGLAGGGRDTQYF. For the CDR3, the DNA is TGTGCCATCAGTGCGGGACTAGCGGGAGGGGGTCGCGATACGCAGTATTTT.

The chain combines TRBV11-3 with TRBJ2-5; D gene unclear. The J call may not be correct, given that the DNA end is closer to TRBJ2-7. This CDR3 is 12 amino acids long. Germline CDR1 and CDR2: SGHNT and YENEEA. The CDR3 DNA is TGTGCCAGCAGCTTAGATGGCTTCGAGCAGTACTTC. This translates into CASSLDGFEQYF.

This clone was recorded many times. In the same sample, other DNA sequences code for this CDR3. CDR3 in DNA: TGTGCCAGCAGCTTAGTTTTAGCGGGAGCTCGCGAGCAGTACTTC. Encoded protein: CASSLVLAGAREQYF. The rearrangement uses TRBV7-2 and TRBJ2-7; the match to TRBD2 covers 9 bases. This CDR3 region has 15 residues. With V trimmed by 1 base and J by 6 bases, 7 bases remained unmatched. The V gene's germline CDR1 is SGHTA and CDR2 FQGNSA.

The chain recombines TRBV7-2 with TRBJ2-7, with D possibly TRBD2 on 5 matching bases. There are 14 residues in the CDR3. CDR1 and CDR2 from the germline V gene are SGHTA and FQGNSA. The V end was cut by 4 bases, the J end by 3 bases, with 13 bases between. The CDR3 spells CASSSGGSNYEQYF. In nucleotides, the CDR3 is TGTGCCAGCAGCTCCGGAGGTAGTAACTACGAGCAGTACTTC.

This clone occurred once. The chain uses TRBV30 and TRBJ2-5; 14 bases map to TRBD2. CDR1 is GTSNPN and CDR2 is SVGIG in the germline V gene (reference sequence). J was trimmed by 11 bases and V by 1 base; bases with no gene match: 3. The CDR3 totals 13 residues. As DNA, the CDR3 is TGTGCCTGGAGTGCTGGGACTAGCGGGAGACAGTACTTC. The encoded protein is CAWSAGTSGRQYF. Together with reference TRBV30 and TRBJ2-5, the CDR3 gives the full variable domain: SQTIHQWPATLVQPVGSPLSLECTVEGTSNPNLYWYRQAAGRGLQLLFYSVGIGQISSEVPQNLSASRPQDRQFILSSKKLLLSDSGFYLCAWSAGTSGRQYFGPGTRLLVL.

This chain connects TRBV5-8 to TRBJ1-2, with D maybe TRBD1 (6 bases). Germline assignment: CDR1 SGHTS and CDR2 YDEGEE. CDR3 length equals 12 residues. V dropped 4 bases and J dropped 7 bases, with 11 bases sitting between them. CDR3 amino acids: CASSRNRAGYTF. Written as DNA, the CDR3 is TGTGCCAGCAGCAGAAACAGGGCTGGCTACACCTTC.

Comment on this clone: One end of the junction is discordant with germline, which a read error may explain. The rearrangement joins TRBV19 to TRBJ2-3; 12 bases fit TRBD2. This CDR3 has 16 residues. Germline CDR1 LNHDA, CDR2 SQIVND (reference sequence). The CDR3 loop reads CASMGRLAGAADTQYF. The CDR3, as DNA: TGTGCCAGTATGGGTCGACTAGCGGGAGCCGCAGATACACAGTATTTT.

The rearrangement uses TRBV18 and TRBJ2-4; D not certain. Trimming removed 5 bases at V and 1 base at J, with 12 bases between. The CDR3 has 15 residues. CDR1 KGHSH and CDR2 LQKENI come from the germline V gene. The CDR3 bases are TGTGCCAGCTCAAACGCCGGTCTTGCCAAAAACATTCAGTACTTC. This codes for CASSNAGLAKNIQYF.

About this clone itself: In the same sample, other DNA sequences code for this CDR3. This chain links TRBV14 with TRBJ2-7; no definite D call. The germline V gene has CDR1 SGHDN and CDR2 FVKESK. The CDR3 is 13 residues long. V lost 0 bases, J lost 6 bases, and 9 bases lay in between. The CDR3 DNA reads as TGTGCCAGCAGCCAAGATCTACGGTCCGAGCAGTACTTC. As protein: CASSQDLRSEQYF. The full variable domain, with the rest looked up from reference TRBV14 and TRBJ2-7, is EAGVTQFPSHSVIEKGQTVTLRCDPISGHDNLYWYRRVMGKEIKFLLHFVKESKQDESGMPNNRFLAERTGGTYSTLKVQPAELEDSGVYFCASSQDLRSEQYFGPGTRLTVT.

This clone was seen many times. This rearrangement joins TRBV6-5 to TRBJ2-7, with 8 bases aligning to TRBD1. Losses at the gene ends were 8 bases for V and 6 bases for J; bases not matched to a gene: 9. Germline lookup yields CDR1 MNHEY and CDR2 SVGAGI. This CDR3 has 13 residues. CDR3: CASFGQGASEQYF. CDR3 bases: TGTGCCAGCTTCGGGCAGGGGGCGTCCGAGCAGTACTTC.

The rearrangement joins TRBV2 to TRBJ2-7; tentatively, D is TRBD1 (6 bases). Trimming stripped 8 bases from V and 4 bases from J, with 15 bases between. CDR1 and CDR2 from the germline V gene are SNHLY and FYNNEI. The CDR3 has 13 residues. CDR3: CASRAGTRYEQYF. The CDR3 coding sequence is TGTGCCAGCCGGGCTGGGACACGGTACGAGCAGTACTTC.

This clone was seen a few times. The J gene is TRBJ2-3, the V gene TRBV7-8, with D tentatively TRBD1 or TRBD2 (5 bases each). Germline V gene lookup returns CDR1 SGHVS and CDR2 FQNEAQ. CDR3 length: 14 amino acids. V lost 5 bases and J lost 2, with 11 bases in between. CDR3 DNA: TGTGCCAGCAGCCGTGGGACGAACACAGATACGCAGTATTTT. Residues: CASSRGTNTDTQYF.